Below are 13 T cell receptor beta chains sequenced from a single sample in a study of vaccination and CD4 T cells after COVID-19. Sequenced with the Oncomine TCR Beta short-read assay was DNA taken from cultured CD4+ T cells. TCRdb ran MiXCR on the PCR reads and lists one entry per CDR3 protein. In the table there are several thousand distinct CDR3 sequences, under 40% of which are singletons. The treatment is: approximately 11-day PBMC culture with coronavirus spike peptide pools or control peptides (ViraFEST assay). These CD4+ T cells came from an unexposed donor, sampled before the COVID-19 pandemic (2011-2018). For these receptors, no antigen is known. The sequenced sample consisted of CD4+ T cells from blood, cultured in vitro. The source of these receptors is a human donor in good health.

This clonotype was observed a few times. The chain is built from TRBV15 and TRBJ2-7, with D possibly being TRBD1 (6 bases). The CDR3 contains 16 residues. CDR1 LNHNV and CDR2 YYDKDF come from the germline V gene (reference sequence). Trimming removed 1 base at V and 0 bases at J, with 13 bases between. CDR3 amino acids: CATSRVDRFSSYEQYF. The CDR3 DNA is TGTGCCACCAGCAGAGTCGACAGGTTTAGCTCCTACGAGCAGTACTTC.

This clonotype is classed as large. The chain couples TRBV7-2 to TRBJ2-7; D possibly corresponds to TRBD1 (6 bases). CDR1 is SGHTA, CDR2 FQGNSA, per germline. The CDR3 extends over 16 amino acids. Trimming pared 0 bases from V and 2 bases from J, leaving 14 bases between. The CDR3 is CASSLAPPGAAYEQYF. CDR3 bases: TGTGCCAGCAGCTTAGCTCCCCCAGGGGCCGCCTACGAGCAGTACTTC.

This clonotype was detected a few times. This rearrangement joins TRBV28 to TRBJ1-5, with a possible D match to TRBD1 (5 bases). CDR1 is MDHEN, CDR2 SYDVKM, per germline. The CDR3 length is 16 residues. V was trimmed by 5 bases and J by 2 bases, leaving 16 bases between them. CDR3: CASSARGPGGNQPQHF. The CDR3 nucleotides are TGTGCCAGCAGTGCCCGGGGCCCGGGGGGCAATCAGCCCCAGCATTTT.

V gene TRBV23-1 combines with J gene TRBJ2-5; D is uncertain. Being an ORF, TRBV23-1 has a function that is uncertain. The CDR3 has 12 residues. V gave up 4 bases and J gave up 9 bases, with 12 bases separating them. This CDR3 reads CASSLHPGPQYF. The CDR3 DNA reads as TGCGCCAGCAGTCTTCACCCCGGGCCCCAGTACTTC.

V is TRBV12-3 or TRBV12-4 and J is TRBJ1-5; D remains ambiguous. The ends were cut back, 0 bases at V and 7 bases at J, with 7 bases in the middle. This CDR3 contains 13 residues. The CDR3 loop reads CASSLASRQPQHF. CDR3 nucleotides: TGTGCCAGCAGTTTAGCGTCGCGCCAGCCCCAGCATTTT.

The chain combines TRBV20-1 with TRBJ2-3, with D maybe TRBD1 (5 bases). The CDR3 covers 15 residues. In germline, CDR1 is DFQATT, CDR2 SNEGSKA (reference sequence). Trimming took off 0 bases at V and 2 bases at J, with 12 bases between the two ends. CDR3 bases: TGCAGTGCTAGAGATCTAGGGGAACTCACAGATACGCAGTATTTT. Its translation is CSARDLGELTDTQYF.

This clonotype was seen only a few times. The rearrangement links TRBV20-1 to TRBJ2-3; TRBD2 matches at 12 bases. V lost 5 bases to trimming and J lost 2 bases; unmatched junction nucleotides: 5. The CDR3 has 15 residues. Germline V gene lookup returns CDR1 DFQATT and CDR2 SNEGSKA (reference sequence). CDR3 amino acids: CSALGLAGSTDTQYF. The DNA of the CDR3 is TGCAGTGCTCTTGGACTAGCGGGGTCCACAGATACGCAGTATTTT.

CDR3 protein: CASSLADRGGRETQYF. DNA for the CDR3: TGTGCCAGCAGCTTAGCAGACCGGGGGGGCCGGGAGACCCAGTACTTC. The chain recombines TRBV7-2 with TRBJ2-5; TRBD2 agrees at 8 bases. Germline V gene sequence: CDR1 SGHTA, CDR2 FQGNSA. The CDR3 has 16 amino acids. The J segment lost 5 bases and the V segment lost 0 bases, leaving 8 bases of the junction unmatched.

This clonotype showed up just a few times. V and J are TRBV6-5 and TRBJ1-5, with unresolved D. Germline loops: CDR1 MNHEY, CDR2 SVGAGI. Deletions cut 4 bases from V and 9 bases from J, with 16 bases between. The CDR3 is made up of 14 amino acids. The DNA for the CDR3 is TGTGCCAGCAGTTTACGTGGGAGCTGGGGGCCCCAGCATTTT. Residues: CASSLRGSWGPQHF.

This clonotype came up a few times. The rearrangement joins TRBV12-3 or TRBV12-4 to TRBJ2-2, with D perhaps matching TRBD2 (5 bases). There are 16 residues in the CDR3. The V and J ends lost 6 bases and 11 bases respectively, with 25 bases between them. CDR3 sequence: CASSYQKDRGSRELFF. Written as DNA, the CDR3 is TGTGCCAGCAGCTACCAGAAAGACCGCGGGTCCCGCGAGCTGTTTTTT.

The gene calls are TRBV5-4 and TRBJ2-3; D remains unclear. The CDR3 is 12 amino acids. V lost 4 bases, J lost 0 bases, and 3 bases lay in between. Germline-derived CDR1 and CDR2 are SGHNT and YYREEE (reference sequence). The CDR3 loop reads CASSGSTDTQYF. Written as DNA, the CDR3 is TGTGCCAGCAGCGGAAGCACAGATACGCAGTATTTT. Full variable domain (rest looked up from reference TRBV5-4 and TRBJ2-3): ETGVTQSPTHLIKTRGQQVTLRCSSQSGHNTVSWYQQALGQGPQFIFQYYREEENGRGNFPPRFSGLQFPNYSSELNVNALELDDSALYLCASSGSTDTQYFGPGTRLTVL.

The table lists this clonotype with a few counts. The chain's CDR3 is CASSLRGNQPQHF. The CDR3 DNA reads TGTGCCAGCAGCTTAAGGGGAAATCAGCCCCAGCATTTT. V and J are TRBV7-2 and TRBJ1-5; TRBD1 is a possible D gene (5 bases). This CDR3 has 13 amino acids. CDR1 is SGHTA, CDR2 FQGNSA, per germline. Trimming removed 2 bases at V and 4 bases at J, with 6 bases between. Drawing the rest from reference TRBV7-2 and TRBJ1-5, the complete variable domain is GAGVSQSPSNKVTEKGKDVELRCDPISGHTALYWYRQSLGQGLEFLIYFQGNSAPDKSGLPSDRFSAERTGGSVSTLTIQRTQQEDSAVYLCASSLRGNQPQHFGDGTRLSIL.

Here the CDR3 DNA reads TGTGCCAGCAGCTCAACGGGCCCTCAGCCCCAGCATTTT. This encodes CASSSTGPQPQHF. This chain links TRBV7-2 with TRBJ1-5; D call uncertain. V lost 4 bases to trimming and J lost 6 bases, with 10 bases between them. The CDR3 is made up of 13 amino acids. Per germline, CDR1 SGHTA and CDR2 FQGNSA.